This T cell receptor beta chain stems from a study of blood T cell repertoires in COVID-19. Study at large: The origin of the acute and convalescent COVID-19 samples was the United States, Italy and Spain. The analysed material was cDNA or gDNA that came from T cells, B-cell-depleted T cells, or PBMCs.

The CDR3 sequence is 13 residues long. Trimming took off 1 base at V and 0 bases at J, with 3 bases between the two ends. Germline V CDR1 and CDR2: SGHDN, FVKESK. As processed by the authors: From reference gene primer amplification, estimates of nucleated cell counts were derived. Assay used: immunoSEQ multiplex PCR; TCRdb lists only in-frame clones, some missing. V and J calls and clone size are given by that table; D and trimming were obtained from the DNA. The sample records hundreds of thousands of clones, approximately 87% being singletons. The source material was peripheral blood. The sequence was collected from a man aged 55 to 70 who had recovered from COVID-19. The rearrangement joins TRBV14 to TRBJ1-2, with D unclear. The CDR3 loop is CASSQAANYGYTF. The CDR3 region has the DNA TGTGCCAGCAGCCAAGCAGCTAACTATGGCTACACCTTC.